Each of the 15 T cell receptor beta chains below was sequenced from the same sample in a study of blood T cell repertoires in COVID-19. The repertoire was sequenced with immunoSEQ multiplex PCR; TCRdb's copy has only in-frame clones and lacks some. The table has over 250,000 clones, over 80% seen once. The source material was PBMCs or T cells enriched from blood (not recorded which). These receptors were collected from a woman aged 18-30 years who had recovered from COVID-19.

This clone was seen a single time. The chain carries TRBV7-2 and TRBJ2-1; TRBD2 matches 7 bases. CDR3 length equals 13 residues. After removal of 3 bases from V and 7 bases from J, the junction contained 3 bases not matched to a gene. CDR1 and CDR2 (germline): SGHTA, FQGNSA. The CDR3: CASSFRAGNEQFF. In DNA form, the CDR3 reads TGTGCCAGCAGCTTCCGAGCGGGAAATGAGCAGTTCTTC.

The chain recombines TRBV27 with TRBJ2-5; TRBD2 matches 8 bases. The CDR3 has 19 residues. V lost 0 bases, J lost 1 base, and 13 bases stayed unmatched. From germline, CDR1 is MNHEY and CDR2 SMNVEV (reference sequence). Here the CDR3 reads CASSLSPGGAGDSQETQYF. Here the CDR3 DNA reads TGTGCCAGCAGTTTATCCCCCGGGGGAGCGGGAGATTCCCAAGAGACCCAGTACTTC.

The chain is built from TRBV18 and TRBJ1-1, with D possibly being TRBD1 (5 bases). The V end was cut by 6 bases, the J end by 4 bases, with 15 bases between. Germline CDR1 KGHSH, CDR2 LQKENI. The length of the CDR3 is 14 residues. CDR3 loop: CASSPQQDGTEAFF. The CDR3 bases are TGTGCCAGCTCCCCTCAACAGGATGGCACTGAAGCTTTCTTT.

The chain links TRBV19 to TRBJ2-2; a possible D gene is TRBD2 (5 bases). Germline assignment: CDR1 LNHDA and CDR2 SQIVND (reference sequence). The CDR3 contains 15 residues. V was pared by 4 bases and J by 2 bases, with 11 bases between. The CDR3 bases are TGTGCCAGTAGTAAGGGAGACACTAACACCGGGGAGCTGTTTTTT. Residues: CASSKGDTNTGELFF.

V usage is TRBV6-5 and J usage is TRBJ1-1; the match to TRBD1 covers 9 bases. Germline CDR1 MNHEY, CDR2 SVGAGI. Trimming cost V 4 bases and J 6 bases; bases outside gene matches: 6. This CDR3 has 14 residues. CDR3 residues: CASSLRQGVSEAFF. The CDR3 DNA is TGTGCCAGCAGTTTGAGACAGGGGGTTTCTGAAGCTTTCTTT.

As to this clone: At one end the junction does not follow the germline gene, possibly because of a read error. The chain combines TRBV7-8 with TRBJ2-5; TRBD1 agrees at 10 bases. Germline values: CDR1 SGHVS, CDR2 FQNEAQ. CDR3 length: 12 amino acids. The CDR3 sequence is CASSLARQGADF. The CDR3 DNA reads as TGTGCCAGCAGCTTAGCGCGACAGGGGGCAGACTTC.

The J gene is TRBJ2-1, the V gene TRBV9, with 11 bases identical to TRBD2. CDR3 length: 16 residues. The V gene end was trimmed by 0 bases and the J gene end by 7 bases; junction bases not matched to a gene: 6. The germline V gene encodes CDR1 SGDLS and CDR2 YYNGEE. The CDR3 is CASSVALAGGRNEQFF. Written as DNA, the CDR3 is TGTGCCAGCAGCGTAGCTCTAGCGGGGGGCCGGAATGAGCAGTTCTTC. The full variable domain, rest sourced from reference TRBV9 and TRBJ2-1, is DSGVTQTPKHLITATGQRVTLRCSPRSGDLSVYWYQQSLDQGLQFLIQYYNGEERAKGNILERFSAQQFPDLHSELNLSSLELGDSALYFCASSVALAGGRNEQFFGPGTRLTVL.

This sequence joins TRBV7-6 and TRBJ1-3; 8 positions agree with TRBD1. The CDR3 totals 16 residues. CDR1 and CDR2 (germline): SGHVS, FNYEAQ. V shed 1 base, J shed 4 bases, and the junction held 6 bases outside the gene matches. The CDR3 sequence: CASSLGARTGGNTIYF. CDR3 bases: TGTGCCAGCAGCTTAGGGGCCCGGACAGGGGGAAACACCATATATTTT.

The CDR3 here is CASSQVDRHATNEKLFF. The CDR3 nucleotides are TGCGCCAGCAGCCAAGTTGACAGGCATGCAACTAATGAAAAACTGTTTTTT. The chain employs TRBV4-3 and TRBJ1-4; TRBD1 is a possible D gene (6 bases). The V end lost 1 base, the J end lost 0 bases, and 12 bases lay between the germline ends. This CDR3 is 17 amino acids long. Germline CDR1 LGHNA, CDR2 YSLEER.

The chain employs TRBV28 and TRBJ1-3; no reliable D call. V lost 6 bases and J 4 bases, leaving 13 bases between the germline ends. CDR1 MDHEN and CDR2 SYDVKM come from the germline V gene. The CDR3 consists of 14 residues. CDR3 nucleotide sequence: TGTGCCAGCAGAACAGCAAGCTCGGGAAACACCATATATTTT. It codes for CASRTASSGNTIYF.

The chain has TRBV28 and TRBJ2-7, with 15 bases that match TRBD2. The germline V gene has CDR1 MDHEN and CDR2 SYDVKM. The J segment lost 3 bases and the V segment lost 5 bases, leaving 8 bases of the junction unmatched. The CDR3 sequence is 17 residues long. The CDR3 reads CASSTRTSGRAGYEQYF. The CDR3 coding sequence is TGTGCCAGCAGTACCAGGACTAGCGGGAGGGCTGGCTACGAGCAGTACTTC.

This clone was seen only a few times. V is TRBV19 and J is TRBJ1-2, with 11 bases aligning to TRBD1. The CDR3 covers 15 residues. CDR1 LNHDA and CDR2 SQIVND come from the germline V gene (reference sequence). V shed 7 bases and J 8 bases; nucleotides not matched to a gene: 12. Here the CDR3 DNA reads TGTGCCAGTAAATTCAAGGACAGGGGGCATAGAGGCTACACCTTC. This encodes CASKFKDRGHRGYTF.

The rearrangement links TRBV4-2 to TRBJ2-5, with 8 bases fitting TRBD1. The CDR3 runs 16 residues. V trimming: 1 base; J trimming: 4 bases; junction bases outside the gene matches: 8. Germline CDR1 LGHNA, CDR2 YNFKEQ. The CDR3 here is CASSQGQGQASETQYF. In DNA form, the CDR3 reads TGTGCCAGCAGCCAAGGGCAGGGACAGGCATCAGAGACCCAGTACTTC.

The chain is built from TRBV7-6 and TRBJ2-1, with TRBD1 matching 7 bases. Looked up from germline, CDR1 is SGHVS and CDR2 is FNYEAQ. Trimming took 5 bases from V and 3 from J; bases not matched to a gene: 7. The CDR3 totals 15 residues. CDR3 in amino acids: CASSQTGSDYNEQFF. As DNA, the CDR3 is TGTGCCAGCAGCCAGACAGGGTCGGACTACAATGAGCAGTTCTTC.

This chain links TRBV5-1 with TRBJ1-2; TRBD1 agrees at 7 bases. The length of the CDR3 is 16 residues. CDR1 SGHRS and CDR2 YFSETQ come from the germline V gene. V trimming: 0 bases; J trimming: 5 bases; junction bases outside the gene matches: 10. The CDR3 reads CASSLGYRGSGYGYTF. The CDR3 region has the DNA TGCGCCAGCAGCTTGGGATACAGGGGATCTGGTTATGGCTACACCTTC.